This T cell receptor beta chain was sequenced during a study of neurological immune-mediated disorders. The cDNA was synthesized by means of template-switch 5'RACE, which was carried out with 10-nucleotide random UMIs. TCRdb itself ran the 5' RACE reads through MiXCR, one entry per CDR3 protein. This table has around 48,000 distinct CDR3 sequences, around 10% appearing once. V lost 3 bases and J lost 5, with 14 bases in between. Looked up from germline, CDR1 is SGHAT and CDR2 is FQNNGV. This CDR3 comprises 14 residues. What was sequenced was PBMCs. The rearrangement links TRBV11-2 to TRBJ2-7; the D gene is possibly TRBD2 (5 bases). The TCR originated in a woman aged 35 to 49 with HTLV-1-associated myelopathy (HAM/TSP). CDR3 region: CASSFHGSRHEQYF. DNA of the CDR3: TGTGCCAGCAGCTTCCATGGGAGTCGGCACGAGCAGTACTTC. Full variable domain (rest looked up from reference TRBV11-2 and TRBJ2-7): EAGVAQSPRYKIIEKRQSVAFWCNPISGHATLYWYQQILGQGPKLLIQFQNNGVVDDSQLPKDRFSAERLKGVDSTLKIQPAKLEDSAVYLCASSFHGSRHEQYFGPGTRLTVT.